The 15 T cell receptor beta chains in this list originate from one sample, sequenced in a study of T cells in Graves' hyperthyroidism and ophthalmopathy. Regions amplified from RNA transcripts were the TCR beta CDR3 regions. RT-PCR in the first round (using the HTBI primer set) targeted the TCR CDR3. Using its own MiXCR run on the multiplex PCR reads, TCRdb lists one record per CDR3 protein. Of 300,000 to 450,000 distinct CDR3 sequences in the sample, approximately 15% were seen once. Sequenced material: blood. These receptors were collected from a man between 25 and 39 years old with Graves' hyperthyroidism that later progressed to Graves' ophthalmopathy.

V is TRBV11-2 and J is TRBJ2-1; 11 positions match TRBD2. CDR1 is SGHAT and CDR2 is FQNNGV in the germline V gene. This CDR3 is built from 15 residues. V trimming: 3 bases; J trimming: 6 bases; junction bases outside the gene matches: 4. The CDR3 DNA reads as TGTGCCAGCAGCTTCGGGACTAGCGGAACCAATGAGCAGTTCTTC. Translation gives CASSFGTSGTNEQFF.

This clonotype has at least ten counts. J is TRBJ2-1 and V is TRBV2, with a weak D call TRBD2 (7 bases). The V gene lost 4 bases and the J gene lost 7 bases, with 17 bases spanning the gap. Germline-derived CDR1 and CDR2 are SNHLY and FYNNEI. The CDR3 totals 15 residues. As DNA, the CDR3 is TGTGCCAGCAGTGCTCGGCGGGGGCGCATTAATGAGCAGTTCTTC. It yields the protein CASSARRGRINEQFF.

This clonotype was detected ten times or more. The chain has TRBV5-1 and TRBJ2-2, with 7 nucleotides matching TRBD1. There are 15 residues in the CDR3. Trimming removed 3 bases from V and 0 bases from J; junction bases left unmatched: 2. CDR1 is SGHRS, CDR2 YFSETQ, per germline. CDR3 residues: CASSSGQSNTGELFF. CDR3 coding DNA: TGCGCCAGCAGCTCGGGACAGTCGAACACCGGGGAGCTGTTTTTT.

This clonotype was detected a few times. The rearrangement links TRBV9 to TRBJ2-7, with D tentatively TRBD2 (5 bases). The CDR3 extends over 15 amino acids. V lost 0 bases, J lost 3 bases, and 13 bases lay in between. Per germline, CDR1 SGDLS and CDR2 YYNGEE. CDR3 protein: CASSVASGYLYEQYF. DNA for the CDR3: TGTGCCAGCAGCGTAGCGTCGGGGTACCTCTACGAGCAGTACTTC.

This clonotype showed up many times. The gene calls are TRBV2 and TRBJ2-7, with D possibly being TRBD2 (5 bases). The V gene's germline CDR1 is SNHLY and CDR2 FYNNEI. With 6 bases removed from V and 6 bases from J, the gap between germline ends came to 12 bases. The CDR3 runs 12 residues. The CDR3 coding sequence is TGTGCCAGCAGCGGAGGAAGCCGCGAGCAGTACTTC. It specifies CASSGGSREQYF.

The gene calls are TRBV7-8 and TRBJ1-4, with D perhaps matching TRBD1 (6 bases). Between the trimmed V and J ends, which lost 5 bases and 8 bases, there was a span of 12 bases. Per the germline V gene, CDR1 is SGHVS and CDR2 is FQNEAQ. This CDR3 has 13 residues. Here the CDR3 DNA reads TGTGCCAGCAGCCCGCATACAGGGGAAAAACTGTTTTTT. Its translation is CASSPHTGEKLFF.

This clonotype was found many times. The V gene is TRBV15, the J gene TRBJ2-3; 9 nucleotides line up with TRBD2. The CDR3 covers 13 residues. V was clipped by 9 bases and J by 5 bases; unmatched bases: 6. CDR1 is LNHNV and CDR2 is YYDKDF in the germline V gene (reference sequence). The CDR3 here is CATRAGGIDTQYF. CDR3 coding DNA: TGTGCCACTCGGGCGGGGGGGATAGATACGCAGTATTTT.

This clonotype came up a few times. The chain is built from TRBV28 and TRBJ2-7, with D possibly being TRBD1 (6 bases). From germline, CDR1 is MDHEN and CDR2 SYDVKM. This CDR3 has 16 residues. The V gene lost 2 bases and the J gene lost 0 bases, with 14 bases spanning the gap. The CDR3 protein is CASSLATGSPSYEQYF. The CDR3, as DNA: TGTGCCAGCAGTTTAGCCACAGGGAGCCCCTCCTACGAGCAGTACTTC. Drawing the rest from reference TRBV28 and TRBJ2-7, the complete variable domain is DVKVTQSSRYLVKRTGEKVFLECVQDMDHENMFWYRQDPGLGLRLIYFSYDVKMKEKGDIPEGYSVSREKKERFSLILESASTNQTSMYLCASSLATGSPSYEQYFGPGTRLTVT.

This clonotype occurred many times. The chain combines TRBV2 with TRBJ2-2, with 7 bases matching TRBD1. The junction had 5 bases not matched to a gene; V was cut back by 6 bases and J by 4 bases. CDR3 length equals 14 residues. Germline V gene lookup returns CDR1 SNHLY and CDR2 FYNNEI. The CDR3 spells CASSPTGSTGELFF. The CDR3 region has the DNA TGTGCCAGCAGCCCGACAGGGAGCACCGGGGAGCTGTTTTTT.

This clonotype was seen at least ten times. This chain uses TRBV12-3 or TRBV12-4 with TRBJ2-5; the match to TRBD2 covers 12 bases. J was trimmed by 1 base and V by 3 bases; bases with no gene match: 0. The length of the CDR3 is 15 residues. The CDR3 DNA follows: TGTGCCAGCAGTTTGACTAGCGGGGGCCAAGAGACCCAGTACTTC. Its translation is CASSLTSGGQETQYF.

This clonotype was detected many times. This rearrangement joins TRBV2 to TRBJ2-7; D is uncertain. The CDR3 has 14 amino acids. Trimming took off 8 bases at V and 2 bases at J, with 16 bases between the two ends. Germline V gene sequence: CDR1 SNHLY, CDR2 FYNNEI. The CDR3 nucleotides read TGTGCCAGCCGAAAAGAAGGAATAGCCTACGAGCAGTACTTC. Its protein is CASRKEGIAYEQYF.

This clonotype was recorded at least ten times. The rearrangement uses TRBV11-3 and TRBJ2-1, with 8 bases matching TRBD2. With V trimmed by 0 bases and J by 5 bases, 6 bases remained unmatched. Germline V gene data show CDR1 as SGHNT and CDR2 as YENEEA. This CDR3 has 16 amino acids. CDR3 nucleotides: TGTGCCAGCAGCTTAGATCTAACGGGGGGGAACAATGAGCAGTTCTTC. It yields the protein CASSLDLTGGNNEQFF.

In its sample, this clonotype was seen many times. The chain joins TRBV12-3 or TRBV12-4 to TRBJ1-2, with a tentative D call TRBD1 (5 bases). Deletions cut 5 bases from V and 5 bases from J, with 30 bases between. This CDR3 spans 19 amino acids. CDR3 in amino acids: CASSLGAKIPLSLKYGYTF. CDR3 nucleotide sequence: TGTGCCAGCAGTCTCGGGGCAAAGATCCCTTTATCCCTGAAATATGGCTACACCTTC.

This clonotype was recorded at least ten times. This chain uses TRBV19 with TRBJ2-2; 8 nucleotides agree with TRBD1. Unmatched junction bases numbered 15, after V lost 6 bases and J lost 0 bases. CDR3 length: 19 residues. Germline V lookup: CDR1 LNHDA, CDR2 SQIVND (reference sequence). This CDR3 is CASRPVVDRANANTGELFF. CDR3 nucleotide sequence: TGTGCCAGTAGGCCTGTGGTGGACAGGGCAAATGCGAACACCGGGGAGCTGTTTTTT.

The sample holds a few counts of this clonotype. The chain has TRBV20-1 and TRBJ2-3; maybe TRBD1 (6 bases). Germline V gives CDR1 DFQATT, CDR2 SNEGSKA (reference sequence). The CDR3 sequence is 15 residues long. V was pared by 5 bases and J by 4 bases, with 19 bases between. The CDR3 DNA reads TGCAGTGCTCCTCCGAACAGGGTCCAGGCAGATACGCAGTATTTT. Its protein product is CSAPPNRVQADTQYF.